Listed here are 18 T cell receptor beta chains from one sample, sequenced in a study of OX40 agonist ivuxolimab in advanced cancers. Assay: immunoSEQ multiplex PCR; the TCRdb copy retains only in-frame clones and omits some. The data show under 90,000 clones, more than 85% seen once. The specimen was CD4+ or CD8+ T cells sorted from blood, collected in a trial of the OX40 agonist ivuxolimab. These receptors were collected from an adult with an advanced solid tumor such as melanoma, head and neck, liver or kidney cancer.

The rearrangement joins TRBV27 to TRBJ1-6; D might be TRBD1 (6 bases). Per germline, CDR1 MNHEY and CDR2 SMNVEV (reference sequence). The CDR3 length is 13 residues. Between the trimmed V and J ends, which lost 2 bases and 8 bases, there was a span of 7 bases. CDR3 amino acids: CASSLGGHSPLHF. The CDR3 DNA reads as TGTGCCAGCAGTTTAGGGGGGCATTCACCCCTCCACTTT.

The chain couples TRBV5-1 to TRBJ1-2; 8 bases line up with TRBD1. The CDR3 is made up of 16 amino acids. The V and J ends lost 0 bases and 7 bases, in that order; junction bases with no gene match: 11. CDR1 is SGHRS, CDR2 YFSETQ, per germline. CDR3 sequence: CASSLAPRTGPSGYTF. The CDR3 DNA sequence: TGCGCCAGCAGCTTGGCTCCTAGGACAGGGCCGAGTGGCTACACCTTC.

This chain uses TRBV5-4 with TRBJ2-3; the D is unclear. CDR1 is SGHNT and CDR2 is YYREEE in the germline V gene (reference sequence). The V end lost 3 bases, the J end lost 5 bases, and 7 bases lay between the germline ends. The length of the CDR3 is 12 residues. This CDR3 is CASSSSGDTQYF. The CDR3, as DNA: TGTGCCAGCAGCTCCTCCGGAGATACGCAGTATTTT.

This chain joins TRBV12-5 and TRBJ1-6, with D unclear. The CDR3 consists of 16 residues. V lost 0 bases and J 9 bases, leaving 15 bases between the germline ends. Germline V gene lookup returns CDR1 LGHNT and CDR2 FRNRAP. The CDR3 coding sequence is TGTGCTAGTGGTTTGGTACTTGGGCATGGCCTTTCACCCCTCCACTTT. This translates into CASGLVLGHGLSPLHF.

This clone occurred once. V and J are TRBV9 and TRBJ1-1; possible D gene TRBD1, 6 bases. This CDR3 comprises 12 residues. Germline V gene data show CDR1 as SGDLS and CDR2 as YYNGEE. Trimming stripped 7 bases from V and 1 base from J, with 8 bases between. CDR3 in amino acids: CASGGGNTEAFF. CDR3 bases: TGTGCCAGCGGAGGGGGGAACACTGAAGCTTTCTTT.

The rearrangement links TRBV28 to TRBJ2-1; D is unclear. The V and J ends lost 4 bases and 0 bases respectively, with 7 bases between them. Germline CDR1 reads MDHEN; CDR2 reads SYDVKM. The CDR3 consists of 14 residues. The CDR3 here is CASSWGTSYNEQFF. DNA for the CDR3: TGTGCCAGCAGTTGGGGTACCTCCTACAATGAGCAGTTCTTC.

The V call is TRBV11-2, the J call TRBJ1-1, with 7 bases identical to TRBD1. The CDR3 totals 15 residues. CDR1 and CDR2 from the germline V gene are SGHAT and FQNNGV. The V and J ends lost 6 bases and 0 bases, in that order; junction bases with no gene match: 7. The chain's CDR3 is CASRTGQFMNTEAFF. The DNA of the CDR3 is TGTGCCAGCAGGACGGGACAGTTCATGAACACTGAAGCTTTCTTT.

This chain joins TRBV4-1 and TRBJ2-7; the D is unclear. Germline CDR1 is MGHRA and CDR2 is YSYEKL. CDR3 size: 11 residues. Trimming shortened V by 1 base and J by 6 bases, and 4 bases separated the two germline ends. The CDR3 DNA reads TGCGCCAGCAGCCAAGGGCTCGAGCAGTACTTC. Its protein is CASSQGLEQYF.

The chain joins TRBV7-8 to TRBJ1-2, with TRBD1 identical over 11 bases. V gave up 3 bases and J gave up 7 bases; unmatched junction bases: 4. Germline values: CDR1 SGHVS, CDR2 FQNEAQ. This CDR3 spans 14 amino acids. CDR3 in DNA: TGTGCCAGCAGCTTCGGACAGGGGGCATCTGGCTACACCTTC. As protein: CASSFGQGASGYTF.

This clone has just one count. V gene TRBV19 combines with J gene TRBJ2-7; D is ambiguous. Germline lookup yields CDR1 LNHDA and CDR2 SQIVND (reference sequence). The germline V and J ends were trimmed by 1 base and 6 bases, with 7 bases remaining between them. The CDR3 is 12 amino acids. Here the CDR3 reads CASSIGSSEQYF. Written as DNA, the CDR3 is TGTGCCAGTAGTATAGGGTCCAGCGAGCAGTACTTC.

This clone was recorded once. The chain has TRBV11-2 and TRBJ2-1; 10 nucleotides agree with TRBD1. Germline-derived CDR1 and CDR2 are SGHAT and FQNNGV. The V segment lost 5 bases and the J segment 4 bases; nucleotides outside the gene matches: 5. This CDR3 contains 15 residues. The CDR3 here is CASSTRTGGYNEQFF. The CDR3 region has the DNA TGTGCCAGCAGCACCCGGACAGGGGGTTACAATGAGCAGTTCTTC.

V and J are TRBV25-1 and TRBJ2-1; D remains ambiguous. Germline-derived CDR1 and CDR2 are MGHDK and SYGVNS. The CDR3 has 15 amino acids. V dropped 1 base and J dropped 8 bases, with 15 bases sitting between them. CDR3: CASSELSPLWDEQFF. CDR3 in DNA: TGTGCCAGCAGTGAATTATCTCCGCTTTGGGATGAGCAGTTCTTC.

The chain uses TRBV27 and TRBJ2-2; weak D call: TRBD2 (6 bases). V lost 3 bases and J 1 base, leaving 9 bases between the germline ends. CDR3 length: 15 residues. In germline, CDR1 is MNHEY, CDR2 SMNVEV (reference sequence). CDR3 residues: CASSFAGMNTGELFF. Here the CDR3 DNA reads TGTGCCAGCAGTTTCGCGGGGATGAACACCGGGGAGCTGTTTTTT.

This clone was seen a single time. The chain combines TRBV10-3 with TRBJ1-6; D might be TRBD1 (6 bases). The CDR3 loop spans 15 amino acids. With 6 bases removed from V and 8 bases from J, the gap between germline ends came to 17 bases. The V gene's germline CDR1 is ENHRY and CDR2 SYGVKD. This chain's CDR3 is CAIRGGRSGHSPLHF. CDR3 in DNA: TGTGCCATCAGAGGGGGTAGGTCTGGACATTCACCCCTCCACTTT.

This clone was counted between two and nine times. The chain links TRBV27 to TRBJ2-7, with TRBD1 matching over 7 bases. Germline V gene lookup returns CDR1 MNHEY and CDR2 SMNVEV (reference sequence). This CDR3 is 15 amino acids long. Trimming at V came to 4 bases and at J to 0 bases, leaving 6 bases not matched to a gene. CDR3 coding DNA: TGTGCCAGCAGTTCCACGACAGGGCCCTCCTACGAGCAGTACTTC. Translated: CASSSTTGPSYEQYF.

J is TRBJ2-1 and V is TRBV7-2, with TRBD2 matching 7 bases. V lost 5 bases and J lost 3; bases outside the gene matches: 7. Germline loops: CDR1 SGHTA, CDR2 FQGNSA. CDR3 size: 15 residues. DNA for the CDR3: TGTGCCAGCAGCCCTTTTGGGGGGGGCTACAATGAGCAGTTCTTC. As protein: CASSPFGGGYNEQFF. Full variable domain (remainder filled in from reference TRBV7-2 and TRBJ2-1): GAGVSQSPSNKVTEKGKDVELRCDPISGHTALYWYRQSLGQGLEFLIYFQGNSAPDKSGLPSDRFSAERTGGSVSTLTIQRTQQEDSAVYLCASSPFGGGYNEQFFGPGTRLTVL.

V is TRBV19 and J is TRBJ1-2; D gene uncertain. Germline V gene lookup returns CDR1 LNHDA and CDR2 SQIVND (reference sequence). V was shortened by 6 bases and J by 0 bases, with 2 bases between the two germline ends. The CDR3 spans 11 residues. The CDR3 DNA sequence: TGTGCCAGTAGGACTAACTATGGCTACACCTTC. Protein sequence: CASRTNYGYTF.

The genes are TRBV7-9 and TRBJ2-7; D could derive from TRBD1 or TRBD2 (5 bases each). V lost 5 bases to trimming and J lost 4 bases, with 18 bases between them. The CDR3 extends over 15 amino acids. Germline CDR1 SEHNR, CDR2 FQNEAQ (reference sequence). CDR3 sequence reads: CASSPEGNRLYEQYF. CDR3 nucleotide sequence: TGTGCCAGCAGCCCCGAGGGAAACAGGTTGTACGAGCAGTACTTC.